This T cell receptor beta chain was identified in a study of blood T cell repertoires in COVID-19. About the research overall: Both acute and convalescent COVID-19 samples were obtained from the United States, Italy and Spain. T cells, B-cell-depleted T cells, or PBMCs supplied cDNA or gDNA.

Authors' analysis steps: Quantification of nucleated cells was approximated via reference gene primer amplification. Sequencing was performed with immunoSEQ multiplex PCR; in TCRdb, only in-frame clones are kept and a portion is missing. For V, J and clone size, that table is used; D and trimming come from the DNA. The table includes about 170,000 clones, more than 75% detected once. Trimming took off 2 bases at V and 5 bases at J, with 17 bases between the two ends. The germline V gene encodes CDR1 SGDLS and CDR2 YYNGEE. This CDR3 contains 16 residues. The receptor comes from a man in his fifties who had recovered from COVID-19. Sample: peripheral blood. The chain recombines TRBV9 with TRBJ2-1, with D perhaps TRBD2 (6 bases). CDR3 sequence (DNA): TGTGCCAGCAGCGTCGGGGCCCGGGGGTCCAACAATGAGCAGTTCTTC. It translates to CASSVGARGSNNEQFF.